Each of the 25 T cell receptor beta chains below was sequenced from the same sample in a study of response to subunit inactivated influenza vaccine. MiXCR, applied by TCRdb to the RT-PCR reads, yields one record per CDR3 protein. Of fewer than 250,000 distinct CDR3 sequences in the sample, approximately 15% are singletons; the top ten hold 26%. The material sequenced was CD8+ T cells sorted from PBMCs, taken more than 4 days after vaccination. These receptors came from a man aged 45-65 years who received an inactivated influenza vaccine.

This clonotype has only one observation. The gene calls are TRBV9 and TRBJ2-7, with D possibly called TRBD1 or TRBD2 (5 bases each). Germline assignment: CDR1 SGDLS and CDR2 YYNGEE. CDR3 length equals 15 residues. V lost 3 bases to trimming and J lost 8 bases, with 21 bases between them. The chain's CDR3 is CASSASGTTFSKQYF. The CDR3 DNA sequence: TGTGCCAGCAGCGCTTCCGGGACCACCTTCAGCAAGCAGTACTTC.

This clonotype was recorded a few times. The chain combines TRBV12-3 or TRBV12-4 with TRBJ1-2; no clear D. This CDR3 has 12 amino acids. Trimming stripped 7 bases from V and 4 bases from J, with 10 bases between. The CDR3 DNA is TGTGCCAGCACCGTCGGGGTCTATGGCTACACCTTC. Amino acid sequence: CASTVGVYGYTF.

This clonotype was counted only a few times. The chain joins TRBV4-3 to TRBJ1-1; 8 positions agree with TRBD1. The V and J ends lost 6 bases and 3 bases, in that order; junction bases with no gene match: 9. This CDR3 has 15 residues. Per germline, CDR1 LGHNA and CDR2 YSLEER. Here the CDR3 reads CASRPSDRGYTEAFF. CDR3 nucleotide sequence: TGCGCCAGCAGGCCCTCTGACAGGGGCTACACTGAAGCTTTCTTT.

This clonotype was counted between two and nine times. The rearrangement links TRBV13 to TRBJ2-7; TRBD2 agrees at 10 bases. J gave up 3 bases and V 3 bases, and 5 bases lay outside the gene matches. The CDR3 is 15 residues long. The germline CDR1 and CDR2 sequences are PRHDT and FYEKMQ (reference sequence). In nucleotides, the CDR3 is TGTGCCAGCAGCTTTTTCAGCGGGGGGGACTACGAGCAGTACTTC. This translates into CASSFFSGGDYEQYF.

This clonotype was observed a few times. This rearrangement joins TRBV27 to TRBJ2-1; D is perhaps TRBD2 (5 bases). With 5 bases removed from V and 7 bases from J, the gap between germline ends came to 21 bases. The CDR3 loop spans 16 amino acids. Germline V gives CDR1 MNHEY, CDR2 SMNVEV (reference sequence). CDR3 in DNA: TGTGCCAGCAGTGTACTAGTCCCCATCCCCGCTAATGAGCAGTTCTTC. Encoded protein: CASSVLVPIPANEQFF.

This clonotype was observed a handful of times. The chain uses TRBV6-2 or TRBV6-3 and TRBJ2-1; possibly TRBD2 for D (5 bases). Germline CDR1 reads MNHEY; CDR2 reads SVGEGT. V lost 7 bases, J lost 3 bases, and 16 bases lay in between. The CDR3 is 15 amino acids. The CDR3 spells CASKAGISGYNEQFF. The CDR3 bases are TGTGCCAGCAAAGCCGGGATATCCGGCTACAATGAGCAGTTCTTC.

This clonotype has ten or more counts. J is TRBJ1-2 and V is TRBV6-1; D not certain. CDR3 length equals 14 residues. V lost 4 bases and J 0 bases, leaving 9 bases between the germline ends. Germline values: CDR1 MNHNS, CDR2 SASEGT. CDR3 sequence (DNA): TGTGCCAGCAGTGGGACCCCTGCTAACTATGGCTACACCTTC. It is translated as CASSGTPANYGYTF.

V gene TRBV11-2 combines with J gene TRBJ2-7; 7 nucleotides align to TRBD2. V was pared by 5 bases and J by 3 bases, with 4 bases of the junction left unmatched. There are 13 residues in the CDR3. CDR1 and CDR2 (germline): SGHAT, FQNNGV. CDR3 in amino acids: CASSPGGLYEQYF. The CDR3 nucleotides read TGTGCCAGCAGCCCGGGGGGTCTCTACGAGCAGTACTTC.

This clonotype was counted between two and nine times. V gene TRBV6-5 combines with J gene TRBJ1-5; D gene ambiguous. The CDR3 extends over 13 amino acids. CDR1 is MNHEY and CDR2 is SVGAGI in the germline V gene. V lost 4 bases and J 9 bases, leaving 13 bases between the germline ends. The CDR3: CASSLRVLGPQHF. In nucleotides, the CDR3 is TGTGCCAGCAGTTTGCGGGTCCTGGGGCCCCAGCATTTT.

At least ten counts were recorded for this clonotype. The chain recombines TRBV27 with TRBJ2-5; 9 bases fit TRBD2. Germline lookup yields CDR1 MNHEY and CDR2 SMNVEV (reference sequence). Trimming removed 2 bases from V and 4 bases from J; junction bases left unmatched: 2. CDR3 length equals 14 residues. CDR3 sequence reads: CASSLGTSPETQYF. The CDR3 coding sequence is TGTGCCAGCAGTTTAGGGACTAGCCCAGAGACCCAGTACTTC.

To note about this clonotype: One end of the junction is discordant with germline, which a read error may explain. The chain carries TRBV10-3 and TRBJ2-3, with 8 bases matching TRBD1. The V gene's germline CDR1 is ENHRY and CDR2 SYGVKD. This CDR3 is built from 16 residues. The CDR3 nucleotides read TGTGCCACGTGGGACAGGTCAATCGTTAGCATAGATACGCAGTATTTT. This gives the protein CATWDRSIVSIDTQYF.

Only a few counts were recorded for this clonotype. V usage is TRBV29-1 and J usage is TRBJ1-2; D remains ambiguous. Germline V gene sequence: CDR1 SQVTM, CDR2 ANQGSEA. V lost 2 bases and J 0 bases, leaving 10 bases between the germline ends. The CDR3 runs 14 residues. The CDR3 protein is CSVESERTNYGYTF. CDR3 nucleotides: TGCAGCGTTGAATCTGAGAGGACTAACTATGGCTACACCTTC.

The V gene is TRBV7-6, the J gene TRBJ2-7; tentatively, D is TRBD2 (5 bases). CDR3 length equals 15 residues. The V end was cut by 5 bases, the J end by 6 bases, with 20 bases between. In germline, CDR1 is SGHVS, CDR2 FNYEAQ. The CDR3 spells CASSPAPGSSREQYF. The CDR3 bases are TGTGCCAGCAGCCCCGCACCGGGGAGCTCACGCGAGCAGTACTTC. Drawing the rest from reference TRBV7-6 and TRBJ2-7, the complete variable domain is GAGVSQSPRYKVTKRGQDVALRCDPISGHVSLYWYRQALGQGPEFLTYFNYEAQQDKSGLPNDRFSAERPEGSISTLTIQRTEQRDSAMYRCASSPAPGSSREQYFGPGTRLTVT.

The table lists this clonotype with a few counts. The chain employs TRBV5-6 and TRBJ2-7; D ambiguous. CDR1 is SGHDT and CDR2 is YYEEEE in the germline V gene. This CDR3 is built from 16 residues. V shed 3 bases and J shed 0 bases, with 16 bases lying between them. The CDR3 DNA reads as TGTGCCAGCAGCTCAATTCGACCGCCCCCCTCCTACGAGCAGTACTTC. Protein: CASSSIRPPPSYEQYF.

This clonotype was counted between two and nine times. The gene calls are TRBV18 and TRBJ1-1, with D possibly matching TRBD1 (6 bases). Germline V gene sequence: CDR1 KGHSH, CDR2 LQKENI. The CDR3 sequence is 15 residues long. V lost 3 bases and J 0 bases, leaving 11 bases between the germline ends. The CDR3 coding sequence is TGTGCCAGCTCACCCAGGACAGTCCTGAACACTGAAGCTTTCTTT. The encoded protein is CASSPRTVLNTEAFF.

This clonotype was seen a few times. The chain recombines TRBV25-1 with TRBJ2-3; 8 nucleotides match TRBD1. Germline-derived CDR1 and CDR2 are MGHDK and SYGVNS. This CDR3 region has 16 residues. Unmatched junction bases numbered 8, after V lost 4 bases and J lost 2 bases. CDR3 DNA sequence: TGTGCCAGCAGTGCAGCTGACAGGGGCGTCACAGATACGCAGTATTTT. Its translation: CASSAADRGVTDTQYF.

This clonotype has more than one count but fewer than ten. The CDR3 nucleotides are TGCAGCGTTGGGGGCGGGACTGCAGATACGCAGTATTTT. As protein: CSVGGGTADTQYF. The chain carries TRBV29-1 and TRBJ2-3; possibly TRBD2 for D (6 bases). This CDR3 has 13 amino acids. V was clipped by 4 bases and J by 4 bases, with 12 bases between them. CDR1 is SQVTM, CDR2 ANQGSEA, per germline.

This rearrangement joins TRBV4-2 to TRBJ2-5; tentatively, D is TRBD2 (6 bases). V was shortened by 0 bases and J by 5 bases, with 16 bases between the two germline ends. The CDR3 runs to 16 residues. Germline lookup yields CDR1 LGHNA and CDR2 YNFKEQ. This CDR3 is CASSQDQGLILETQYF. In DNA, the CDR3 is TGTGCCAGCAGCCAAGATCAGGGACTCATTCTCGAGACCCAGTACTTC.

The CDR3 is CATSRDGTDTQYF. The CDR3 nucleotides are TGTGCCACCAGCAGAGATGGCACAGATACGCAGTATTTT. The genes are TRBV15 and TRBJ2-3; no reliable D call. CDR1 is LNHNV and CDR2 is YYDKDF in the germline V gene (reference sequence). V shed 0 bases and J shed 1 base, with 2 bases lying between them. The CDR3 is 13 amino acids. The full variable domain, with the rest looked up from reference TRBV15 and TRBJ2-3, is DAMVIQNPRYQVTQFGKPVTLSCSQTLNHNVMYWYQQKSSQAPKLLFHYYDKDFNNEADTPDNFQSRRPNTSFCFLDIRSPGLGDTAMYLCATSRDGTDTQYFGPGTRLTVL.

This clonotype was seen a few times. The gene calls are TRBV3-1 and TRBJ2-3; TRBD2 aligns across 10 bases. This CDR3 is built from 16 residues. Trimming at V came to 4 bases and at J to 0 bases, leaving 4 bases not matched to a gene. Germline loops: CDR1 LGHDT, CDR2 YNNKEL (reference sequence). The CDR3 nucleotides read TGTGCCAGCAGCCCGGGACTAGCGCGTAGCACAGATACGCAGTATTTT. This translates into CASSPGLARSTDTQYF.

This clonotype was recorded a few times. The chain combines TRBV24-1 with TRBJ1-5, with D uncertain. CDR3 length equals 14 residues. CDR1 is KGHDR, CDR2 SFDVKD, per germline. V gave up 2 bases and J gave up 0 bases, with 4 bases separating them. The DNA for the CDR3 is TGTGCCACCAGTGATTGGGTTAGCAATCAGCCCCAGCATTTT. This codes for CATSDWVSNQPQHF.

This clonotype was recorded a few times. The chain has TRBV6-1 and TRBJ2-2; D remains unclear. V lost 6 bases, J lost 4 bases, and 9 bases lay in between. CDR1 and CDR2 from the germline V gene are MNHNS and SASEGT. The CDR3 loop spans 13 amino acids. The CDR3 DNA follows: TGTGCCAGCAGCCCCGGATTCACCGGGGAGCTGTTTTTT. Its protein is CASSPGFTGELFF.

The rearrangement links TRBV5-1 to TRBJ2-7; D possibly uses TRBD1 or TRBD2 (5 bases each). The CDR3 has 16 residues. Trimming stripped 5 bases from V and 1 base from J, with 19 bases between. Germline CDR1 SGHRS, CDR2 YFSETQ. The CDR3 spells CASSRTGTPSSYEQYF. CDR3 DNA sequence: TGCGCCAGCAGTCGCACCGGGACCCCCTCATCCTACGAGCAGTACTTC.

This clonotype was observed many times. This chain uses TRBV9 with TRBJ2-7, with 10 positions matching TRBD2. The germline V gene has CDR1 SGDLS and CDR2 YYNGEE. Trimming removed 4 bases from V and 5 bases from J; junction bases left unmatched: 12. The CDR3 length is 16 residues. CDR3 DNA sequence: TGTGCCAGCAGCACCTCCGGGACTAGCGCAGTCCACGAGCAGTACTTC. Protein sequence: CASSTSGTSAVHEQYF.

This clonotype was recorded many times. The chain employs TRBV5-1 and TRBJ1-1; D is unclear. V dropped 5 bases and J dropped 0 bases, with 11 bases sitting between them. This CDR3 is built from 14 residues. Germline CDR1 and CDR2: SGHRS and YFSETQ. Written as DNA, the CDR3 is TGCGCCAGCAGGAGGACGGGGATGAACACTGAAGCTTTCTTT. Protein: CASRRTGMNTEAFF.